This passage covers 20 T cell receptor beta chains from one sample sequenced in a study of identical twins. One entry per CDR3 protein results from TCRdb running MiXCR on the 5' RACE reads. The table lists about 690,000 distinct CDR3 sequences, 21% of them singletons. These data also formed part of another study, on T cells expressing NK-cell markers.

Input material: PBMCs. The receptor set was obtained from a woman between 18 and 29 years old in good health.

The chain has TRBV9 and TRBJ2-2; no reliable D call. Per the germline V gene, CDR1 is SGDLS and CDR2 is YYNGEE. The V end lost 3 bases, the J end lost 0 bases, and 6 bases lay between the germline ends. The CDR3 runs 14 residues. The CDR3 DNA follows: TGTGCCAGCAGCGGGGCGGCGAACACCGGGGAGCTGTTTTTT. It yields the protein CASSGAANTGELFF.

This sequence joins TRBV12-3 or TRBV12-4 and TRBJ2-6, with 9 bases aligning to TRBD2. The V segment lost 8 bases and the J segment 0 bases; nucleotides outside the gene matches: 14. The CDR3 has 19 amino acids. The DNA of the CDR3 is TGTGCCAGCGGGAGCCTGAATAGCGGGAGTTCCTCTGGGGCCAACGTCCTGACTTTC. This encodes CASGSLNSGSSSGANVLTF.

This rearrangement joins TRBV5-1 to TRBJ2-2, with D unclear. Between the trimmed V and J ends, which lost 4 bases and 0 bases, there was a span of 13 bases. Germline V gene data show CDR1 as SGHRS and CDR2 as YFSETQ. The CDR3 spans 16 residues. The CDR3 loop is CASSLQTNPNTGELFF. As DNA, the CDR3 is TGCGCCAGCAGCCTTCAGACAAACCCGAACACCGGGGAGCTGTTTTTT.

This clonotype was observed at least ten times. The chain's CDR3 is CASSYGQLAKNIQYF. The CDR3 DNA reads as TGTGCCAGCAGCTACGGACAGCTAGCCAAAAACATTCAGTACTTC. The V gene is TRBV7-9, the J gene TRBJ2-4; weak D call: TRBD1 (6 bases). The germline gives CDR1 SEHNR, CDR2 FQNEAQ (reference sequence). The V and J ends lost 4 bases and 0 bases respectively, with 10 bases between them. The CDR3 has 15 residues. The full variable domain, with the rest looked up from reference TRBV7-9 and TRBJ2-4, is DTGVSQNPRHKITKRGQNVTFRCDPISEHNRLYWYRQTLGQGPEFLTYFQNEAQLEKSRLLSDRFSAERPKGSFSTLEIQRTEQGDSAMYLCASSYGQLAKNIQYFGAGTRLSVL.

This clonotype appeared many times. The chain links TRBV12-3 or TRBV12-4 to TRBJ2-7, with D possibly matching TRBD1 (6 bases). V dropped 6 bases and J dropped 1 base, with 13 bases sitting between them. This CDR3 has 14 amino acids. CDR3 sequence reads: CASSPSTGSYEQYF. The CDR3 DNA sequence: TGTGCCAGCAGCCCGTCAACAGGGTCCTACGAGCAGTACTTC.

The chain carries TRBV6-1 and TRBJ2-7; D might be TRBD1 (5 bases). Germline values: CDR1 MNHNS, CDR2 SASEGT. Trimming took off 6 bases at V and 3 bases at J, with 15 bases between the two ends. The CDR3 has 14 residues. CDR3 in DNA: TGTGCCAGCAGAGTCGCGTCAGGGCACTACGAGCAGTACTTC. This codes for CASRVASGHYEQYF.

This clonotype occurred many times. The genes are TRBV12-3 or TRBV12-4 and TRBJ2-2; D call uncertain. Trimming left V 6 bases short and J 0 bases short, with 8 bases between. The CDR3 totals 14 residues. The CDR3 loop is CASRRTANTGELFF. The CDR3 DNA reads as TGTGCCAGCAGACGGACGGCGAACACCGGGGAGCTGTTTTTT.

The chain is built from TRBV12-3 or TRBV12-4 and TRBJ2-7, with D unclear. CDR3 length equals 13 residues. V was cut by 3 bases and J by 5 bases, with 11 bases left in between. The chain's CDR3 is CASSLGYGDEQYF. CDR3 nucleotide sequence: TGTGCCAGCAGTTTGGGGTATGGCGACGAGCAGTACTTC.

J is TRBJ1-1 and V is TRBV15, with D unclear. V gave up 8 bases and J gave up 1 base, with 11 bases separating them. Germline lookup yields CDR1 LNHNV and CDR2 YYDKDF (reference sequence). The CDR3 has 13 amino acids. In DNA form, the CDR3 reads TGTGCCACCCATTTTGGAGGGAACACTGAAGCTTTCTTT. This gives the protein CATHFGGNTEAFF.

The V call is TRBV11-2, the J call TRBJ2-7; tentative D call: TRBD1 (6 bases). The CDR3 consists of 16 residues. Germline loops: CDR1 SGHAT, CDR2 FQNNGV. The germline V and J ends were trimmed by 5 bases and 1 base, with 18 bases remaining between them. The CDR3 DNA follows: TGTGCCAGCAGCCCCTCCGCTAGGGGGAGTTCCTACGAGCAGTACTTC. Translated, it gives CASSPSARGSSYEQYF.

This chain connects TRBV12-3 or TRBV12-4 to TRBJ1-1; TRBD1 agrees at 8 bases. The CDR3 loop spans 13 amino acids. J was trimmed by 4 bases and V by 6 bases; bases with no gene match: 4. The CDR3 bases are TGTGCCAGCAGGAACAGGGGGATCACTGAAGCTTTCTTT. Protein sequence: CASRNRGITEAFF.

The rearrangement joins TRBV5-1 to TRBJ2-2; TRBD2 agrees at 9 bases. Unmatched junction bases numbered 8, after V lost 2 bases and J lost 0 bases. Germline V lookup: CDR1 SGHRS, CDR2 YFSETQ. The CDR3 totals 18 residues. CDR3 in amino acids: CASSLSGGPFANTGELFF. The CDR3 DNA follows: TGCGCCAGCAGCTTAAGCGGGGGGCCGTTCGCGAACACCGGGGAGCTGTTTTTT.

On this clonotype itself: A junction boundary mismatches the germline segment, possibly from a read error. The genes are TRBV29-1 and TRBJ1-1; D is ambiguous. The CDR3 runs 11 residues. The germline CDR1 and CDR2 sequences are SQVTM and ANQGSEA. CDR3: CSVSENIEAFF. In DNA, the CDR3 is TGCAGCGTTAGTGAGAACATTGAAGCTTTCTTT.

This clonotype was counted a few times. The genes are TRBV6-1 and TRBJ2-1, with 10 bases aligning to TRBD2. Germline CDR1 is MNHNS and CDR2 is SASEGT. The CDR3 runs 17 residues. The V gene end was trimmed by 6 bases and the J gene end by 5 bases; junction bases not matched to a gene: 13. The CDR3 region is CASRDLVASGSHNEQFF. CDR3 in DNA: TGTGCCAGCAGAGACCTCGTCGCTAGCGGGAGTCACAATGAGCAGTTCTTC.

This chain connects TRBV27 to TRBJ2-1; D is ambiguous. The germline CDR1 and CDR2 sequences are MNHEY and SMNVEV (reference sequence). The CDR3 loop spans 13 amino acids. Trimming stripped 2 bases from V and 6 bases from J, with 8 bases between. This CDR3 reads CASSLARPNEQFF. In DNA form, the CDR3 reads TGTGCCAGCAGTTTAGCCAGACCCAATGAGCAGTTCTTC.

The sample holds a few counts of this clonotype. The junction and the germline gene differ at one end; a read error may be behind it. CDR3 nucleotide sequence: TGTGCTAGCAGCGTATTGGGCCGACAGGGCGTCGGGGAGCTGTTTTTT. It specifies CASSVLGRQGVGELFF. The chain couples TRBV7-7 to TRBJ2-2; 7 bases are a match to TRBD1. From germline, CDR1 is SSHAT and CDR2 FNYEAQ (reference sequence). The CDR3 runs 16 residues.

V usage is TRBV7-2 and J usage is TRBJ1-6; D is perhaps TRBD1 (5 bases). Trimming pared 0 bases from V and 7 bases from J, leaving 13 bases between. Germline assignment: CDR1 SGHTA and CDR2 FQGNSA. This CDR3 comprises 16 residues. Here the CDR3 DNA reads TGTGCCAGCAGCTTAGCCCAGGGTGGATCGAATTCACCCCTCCACTTT. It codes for CASSLAQGGSNSPLHF.

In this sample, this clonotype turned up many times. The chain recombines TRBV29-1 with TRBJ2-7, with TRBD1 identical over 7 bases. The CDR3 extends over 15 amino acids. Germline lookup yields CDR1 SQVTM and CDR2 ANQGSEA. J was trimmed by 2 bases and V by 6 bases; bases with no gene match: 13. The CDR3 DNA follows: TGCAGCGTGACCCTGGGACAGCCAGGGACCTACGAGCAGTACTTC. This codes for CSVTLGQPGTYEQYF.

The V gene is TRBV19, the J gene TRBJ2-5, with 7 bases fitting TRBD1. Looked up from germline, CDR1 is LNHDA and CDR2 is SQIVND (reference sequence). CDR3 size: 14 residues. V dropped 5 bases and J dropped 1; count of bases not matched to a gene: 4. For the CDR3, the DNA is TGTGCCAGTAGTGTACAGGGGACCCAAGAGACCCAGTACTTC. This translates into CASSVQGTQETQYF.

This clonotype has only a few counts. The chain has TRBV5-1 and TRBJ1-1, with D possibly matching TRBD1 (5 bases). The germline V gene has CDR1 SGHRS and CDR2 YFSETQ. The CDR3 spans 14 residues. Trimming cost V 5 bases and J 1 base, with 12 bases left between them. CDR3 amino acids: CASSDGGWNTEAFF. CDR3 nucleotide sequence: TGCGCCAGCAGTGACGGGGGATGGAACACTGAAGCTTTCTTT.